This TCR beta chain was identified in a study of blood T cell repertoires in COVID-19. The CDR3 sequence is 19 residues long. Germline loops: CDR1 LGHNA, CDR2 YSLEER. Trimming took 3 bases from V and 5 from J; bases not matched to a gene: 11. In the original processing: From reference gene primer amplification, estimates of nucleated cell counts were derived. The method was immunoSEQ multiplex PCR; TCRdb's version includes in-frame clones alone and lacks a portion of them. The V and J calls and clone size were taken over from that table, and D and trimming were inferred from the DNA. This sample yields about 360,000 clones, of which around nine tenths are seen a single time; 7.1% belongs to the top ten.

The source is a woman aged 55-69 years with COVID-19, enrolled during active disease. The V and J genes are TRBV4-3 and TRBJ2-6, with 12 bases fitting TRBD2. The sequenced material came from peripheral blood. CDR3 coding DNA: TGCGCCAGCAGCCAGGACACTAGCGGGGGGACTTATAGGGCCAACGTCCTGACTTTC. Protein: CASSQDTSGGTYRANVLTF.